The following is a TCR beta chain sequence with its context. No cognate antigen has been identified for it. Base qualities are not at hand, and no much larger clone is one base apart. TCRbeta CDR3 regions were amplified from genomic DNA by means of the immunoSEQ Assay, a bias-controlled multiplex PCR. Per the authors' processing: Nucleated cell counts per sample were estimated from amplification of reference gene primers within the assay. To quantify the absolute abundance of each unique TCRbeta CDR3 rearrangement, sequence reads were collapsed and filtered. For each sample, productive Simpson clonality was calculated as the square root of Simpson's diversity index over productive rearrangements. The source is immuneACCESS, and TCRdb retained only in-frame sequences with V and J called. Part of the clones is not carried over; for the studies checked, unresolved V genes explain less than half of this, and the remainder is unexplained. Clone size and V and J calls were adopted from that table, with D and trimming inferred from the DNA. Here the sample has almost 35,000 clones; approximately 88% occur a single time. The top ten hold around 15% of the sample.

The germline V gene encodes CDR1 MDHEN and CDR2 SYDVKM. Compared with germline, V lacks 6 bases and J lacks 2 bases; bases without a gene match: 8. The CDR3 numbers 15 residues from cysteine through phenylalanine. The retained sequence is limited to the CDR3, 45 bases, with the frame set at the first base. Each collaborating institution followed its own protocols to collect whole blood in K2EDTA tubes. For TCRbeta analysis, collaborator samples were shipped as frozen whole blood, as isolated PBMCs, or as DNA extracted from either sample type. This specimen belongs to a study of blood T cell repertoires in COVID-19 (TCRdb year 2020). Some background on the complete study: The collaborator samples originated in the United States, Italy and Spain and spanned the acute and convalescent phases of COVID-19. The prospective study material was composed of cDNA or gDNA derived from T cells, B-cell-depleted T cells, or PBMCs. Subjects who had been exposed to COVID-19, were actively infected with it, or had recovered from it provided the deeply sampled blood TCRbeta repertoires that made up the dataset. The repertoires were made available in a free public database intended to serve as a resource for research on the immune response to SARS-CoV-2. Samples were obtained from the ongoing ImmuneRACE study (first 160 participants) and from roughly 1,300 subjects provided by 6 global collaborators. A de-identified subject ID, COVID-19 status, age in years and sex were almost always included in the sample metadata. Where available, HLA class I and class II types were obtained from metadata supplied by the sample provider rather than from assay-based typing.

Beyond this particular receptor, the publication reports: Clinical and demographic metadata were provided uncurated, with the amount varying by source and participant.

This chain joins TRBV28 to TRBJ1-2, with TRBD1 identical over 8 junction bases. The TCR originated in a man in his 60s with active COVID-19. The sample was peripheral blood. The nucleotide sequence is TGTGCCAGCAGGACCCCAGGACAGGGCAACTATGGCTACACCTTC. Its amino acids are CASRTPGQGNYGYTF.